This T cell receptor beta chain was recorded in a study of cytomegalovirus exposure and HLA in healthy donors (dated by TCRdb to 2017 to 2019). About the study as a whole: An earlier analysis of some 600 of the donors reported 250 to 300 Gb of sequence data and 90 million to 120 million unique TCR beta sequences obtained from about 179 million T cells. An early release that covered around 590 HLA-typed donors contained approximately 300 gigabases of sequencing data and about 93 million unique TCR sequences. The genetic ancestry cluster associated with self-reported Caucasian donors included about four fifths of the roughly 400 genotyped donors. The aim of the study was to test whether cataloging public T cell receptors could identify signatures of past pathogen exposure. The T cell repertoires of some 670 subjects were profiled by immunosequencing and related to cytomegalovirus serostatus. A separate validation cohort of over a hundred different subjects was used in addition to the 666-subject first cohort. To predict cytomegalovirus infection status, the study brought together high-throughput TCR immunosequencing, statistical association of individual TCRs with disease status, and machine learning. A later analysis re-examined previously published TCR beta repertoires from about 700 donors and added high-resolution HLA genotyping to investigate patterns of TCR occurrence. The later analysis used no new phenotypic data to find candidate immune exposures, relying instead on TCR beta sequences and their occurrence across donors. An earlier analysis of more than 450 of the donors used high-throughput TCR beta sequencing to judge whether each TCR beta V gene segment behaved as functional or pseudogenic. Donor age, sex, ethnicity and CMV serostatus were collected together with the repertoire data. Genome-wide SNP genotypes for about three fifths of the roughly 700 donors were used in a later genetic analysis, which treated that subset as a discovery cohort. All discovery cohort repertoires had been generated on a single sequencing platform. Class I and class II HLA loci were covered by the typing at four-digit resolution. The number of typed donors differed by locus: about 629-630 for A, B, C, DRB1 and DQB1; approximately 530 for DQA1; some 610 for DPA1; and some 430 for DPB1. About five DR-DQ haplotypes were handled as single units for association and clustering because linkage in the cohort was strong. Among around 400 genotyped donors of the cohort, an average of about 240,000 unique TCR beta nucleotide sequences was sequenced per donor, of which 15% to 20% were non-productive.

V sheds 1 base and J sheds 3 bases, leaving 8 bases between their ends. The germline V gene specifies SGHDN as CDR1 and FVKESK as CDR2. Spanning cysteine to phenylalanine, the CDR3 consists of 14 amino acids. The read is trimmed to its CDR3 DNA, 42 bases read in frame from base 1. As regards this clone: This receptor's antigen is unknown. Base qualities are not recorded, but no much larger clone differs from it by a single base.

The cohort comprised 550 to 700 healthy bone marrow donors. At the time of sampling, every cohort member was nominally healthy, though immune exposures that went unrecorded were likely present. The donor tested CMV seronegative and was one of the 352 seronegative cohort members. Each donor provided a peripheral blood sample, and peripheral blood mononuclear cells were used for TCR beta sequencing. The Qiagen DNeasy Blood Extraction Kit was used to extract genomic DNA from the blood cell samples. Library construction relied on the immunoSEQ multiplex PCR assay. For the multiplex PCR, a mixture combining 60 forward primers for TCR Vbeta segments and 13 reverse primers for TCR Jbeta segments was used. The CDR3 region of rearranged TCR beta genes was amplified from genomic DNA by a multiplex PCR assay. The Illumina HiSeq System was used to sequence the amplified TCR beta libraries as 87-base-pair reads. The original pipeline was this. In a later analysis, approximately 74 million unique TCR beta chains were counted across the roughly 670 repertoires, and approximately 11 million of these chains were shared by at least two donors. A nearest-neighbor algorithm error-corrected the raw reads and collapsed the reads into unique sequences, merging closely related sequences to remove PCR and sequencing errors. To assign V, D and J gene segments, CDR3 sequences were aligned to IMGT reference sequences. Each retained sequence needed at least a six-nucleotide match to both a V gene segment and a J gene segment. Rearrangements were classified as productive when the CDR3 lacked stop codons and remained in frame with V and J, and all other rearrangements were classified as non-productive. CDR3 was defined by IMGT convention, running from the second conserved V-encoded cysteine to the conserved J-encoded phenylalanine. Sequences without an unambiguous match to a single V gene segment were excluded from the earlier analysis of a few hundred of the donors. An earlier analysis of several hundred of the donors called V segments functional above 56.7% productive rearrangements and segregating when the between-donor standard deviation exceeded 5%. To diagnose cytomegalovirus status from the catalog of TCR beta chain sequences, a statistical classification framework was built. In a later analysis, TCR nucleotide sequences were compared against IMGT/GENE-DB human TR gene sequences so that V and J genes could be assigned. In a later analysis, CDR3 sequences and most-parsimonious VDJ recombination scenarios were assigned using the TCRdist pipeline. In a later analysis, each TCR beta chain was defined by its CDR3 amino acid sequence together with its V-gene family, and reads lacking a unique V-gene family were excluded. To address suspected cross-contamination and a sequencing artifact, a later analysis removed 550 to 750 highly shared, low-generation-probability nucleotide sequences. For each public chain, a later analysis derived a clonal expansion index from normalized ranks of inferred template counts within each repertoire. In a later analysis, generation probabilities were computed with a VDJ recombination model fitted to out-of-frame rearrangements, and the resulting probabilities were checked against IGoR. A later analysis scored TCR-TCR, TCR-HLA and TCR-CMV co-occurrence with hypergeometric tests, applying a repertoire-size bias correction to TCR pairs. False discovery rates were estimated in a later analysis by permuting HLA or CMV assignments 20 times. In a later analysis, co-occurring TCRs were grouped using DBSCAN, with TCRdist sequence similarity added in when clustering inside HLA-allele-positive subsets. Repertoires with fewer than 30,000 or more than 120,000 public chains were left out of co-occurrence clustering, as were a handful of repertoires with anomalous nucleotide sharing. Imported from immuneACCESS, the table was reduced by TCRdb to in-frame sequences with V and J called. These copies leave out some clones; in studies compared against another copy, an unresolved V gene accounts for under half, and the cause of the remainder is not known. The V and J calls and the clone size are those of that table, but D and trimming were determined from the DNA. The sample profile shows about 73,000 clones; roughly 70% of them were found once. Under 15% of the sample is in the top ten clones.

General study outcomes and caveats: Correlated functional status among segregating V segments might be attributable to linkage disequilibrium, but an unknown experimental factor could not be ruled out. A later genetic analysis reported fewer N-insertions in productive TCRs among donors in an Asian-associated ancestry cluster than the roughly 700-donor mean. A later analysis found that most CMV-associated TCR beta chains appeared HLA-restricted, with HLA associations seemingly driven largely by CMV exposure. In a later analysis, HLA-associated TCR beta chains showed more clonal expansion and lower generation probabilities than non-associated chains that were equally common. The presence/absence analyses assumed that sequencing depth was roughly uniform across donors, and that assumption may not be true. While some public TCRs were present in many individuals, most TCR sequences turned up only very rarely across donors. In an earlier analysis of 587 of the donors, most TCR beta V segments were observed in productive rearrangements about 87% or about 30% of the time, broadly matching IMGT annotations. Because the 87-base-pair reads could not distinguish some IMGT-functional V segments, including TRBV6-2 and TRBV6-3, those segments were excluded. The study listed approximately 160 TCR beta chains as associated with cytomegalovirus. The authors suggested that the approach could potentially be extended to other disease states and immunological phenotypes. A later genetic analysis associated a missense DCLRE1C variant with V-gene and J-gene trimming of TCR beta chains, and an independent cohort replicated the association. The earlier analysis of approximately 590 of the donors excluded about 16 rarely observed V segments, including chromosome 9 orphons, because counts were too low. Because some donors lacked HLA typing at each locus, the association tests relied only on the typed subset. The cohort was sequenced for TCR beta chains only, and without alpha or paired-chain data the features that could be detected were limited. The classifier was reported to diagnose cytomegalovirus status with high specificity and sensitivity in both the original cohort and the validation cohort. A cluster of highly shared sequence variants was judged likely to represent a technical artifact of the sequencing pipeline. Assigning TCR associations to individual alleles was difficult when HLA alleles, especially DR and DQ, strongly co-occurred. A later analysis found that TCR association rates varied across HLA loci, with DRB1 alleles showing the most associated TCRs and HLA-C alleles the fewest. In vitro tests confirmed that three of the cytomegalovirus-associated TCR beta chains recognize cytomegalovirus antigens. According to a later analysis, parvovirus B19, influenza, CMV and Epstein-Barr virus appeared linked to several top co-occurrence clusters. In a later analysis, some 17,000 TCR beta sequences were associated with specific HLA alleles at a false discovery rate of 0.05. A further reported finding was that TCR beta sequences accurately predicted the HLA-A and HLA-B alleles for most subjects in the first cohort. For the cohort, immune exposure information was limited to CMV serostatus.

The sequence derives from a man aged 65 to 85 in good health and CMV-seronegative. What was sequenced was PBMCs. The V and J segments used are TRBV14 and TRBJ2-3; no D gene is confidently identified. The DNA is TGTGCCAGCAGCCAAGCTTCAGGTACAGATACGCAGTATTTT. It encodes CASSQASGTDTQYF.